The TCR beta chain under discussion was sequenced for a study of T cell responses to AZD1222 COVID-19 vaccine. Regarding the study as a whole: Distributed over spike, vaccine-associated CD4 TCRs predominated at 160-218 and 743-854. The repertoires were collected only after the peak T cell response. At baseline, seropositivity was found in only 5 to 7 AZD1222 recipients.

Worth noting for this clone: The antigen is unknown.

Germline assignment: CDR1 SGHRS and CDR2 YFSETQ. Trimming removed 0 bases at V and 2 bases at J, with 3 bases between. CDR3 length equals 14 residues. Assay: immunoSEQ multiplex PCR; the TCRdb copy retains only in-frame clones and omits some. Of 60,000 to 100,000 clones in the sample, about 90% were seen once. The genes are TRBV5-1 and TRBJ2-6; D is uncertain. This receptor was identified in an adult in good health. Here the sequenced sample was peripheral blood, taken on day 0 of MenACWY control vaccination. CDR3 nucleotides: TGCGCCAGCAGCTTGGGACCTGGGGCCAACGTCCTGACTTTC. This encodes CASSLGPGANVLTF.